This TCR beta chain originates from a study of tumor-infiltrating lymphocytes in glioblastoma multiforme (dated by TCRdb to between 2016 and 2019). Regarding the complete study: To test whether intratumoral genomic heterogeneity fosters TIL diversity, the study jointly examined somatic mutations, TIL diversity and immune response activity.

TCRB libraries were built from RNA via three nested multiplex PCR rounds using a modified ARM-PCR protocol with multiple V-beta primers and a C-beta primer. TCRB-specific cDNA was synthesized from 0.5 ug total RNA with ProtoScript II Reverse Transcriptase and a C-beta primer. For the TCRB libraries, no unique molecular identifiers were described. The third PCR added barcodes and adapters over approximately 25 cycles with Deep VentR (exo-) polymerase, followed by gel purification of 250-500 bp bands. TCRB libraries were sequenced on an Illumina HiSeq 2500 with 250 bp paired-end reads. Per the authors' processing: Trimmomatic was used to clean reads, FLASH to merge reads, MiGEC to assign V, D and J segments, and VDJtools to perform the analysis. The Shannon-Wiener diversity index, calculated using VDJtools, was used to quantify repertoire diversity. TCRdb reprocessing: public reads trimmed at Q25 with fastp, clones called with MiXCR, in-frame beta chains kept. Rows with one shared CDR3 protein collapse into an entry with the most common genes and DNA. TCRdb, not the original authors, processed these V and J calls. Here the sample has nearly 15,000 distinct CDR3 sequences; roughly 73% occur a single time. 30% to 45% of the sample belongs to the ten largest clones.

For each of the ten tumor samples, the AllPrep DNA/RNA mini kit was used to purify genomic DNA and total RNA simultaneously. Every RNA sample had an RNA integrity number above 6.5 and an OD 260/280 ratio above 1.9. Compared with germline, V lacks 4 bases and J lacks 5 bases; bases without a gene match: 11. Taken from cysteine to phenylalanine, the CDR3 has 16 residues. The CDR3 DNA has 48 bases and is translated from base 1. CDR1 and CDR2 (SGHNT, YENEEA) derive from the germline V gene. Broader findings and caveats from the paper: T cells were not sorted into functional subsets, which the authors noted as a future improvement. Clone frequencies may be distorted by RNA-based TCR sequencing because unequal numbers of TCR transcripts are carried by T cells. Generalizability is limited because the TCR and somatic mutation analysis included only one glioblastoma patient.

At least ten counts were recorded for this clonotype. The antigen this receptor binds is unknown. Base qualities were left out, and no much larger clone turns up one base away. Sequencing input: brain tumor tissue. This sequence uses TRBV11-3 and TRBJ2-1; 7 nucleotides in the junction match TRBD2. This receptor was identified in a male donor with glioblastoma. The CDR3 amino acid sequence is: CASSSRGWGGDNEQFF. The sequence in DNA is TGTGCCAGCAGCTCAAGAGGGTGGGGGGGGGACAATGAGCAGTTCTTC.